The rows below give T cell receptor beta chains drawn from one sample of a study of cytomegalovirus exposure and HLA in healthy donors. The assay was immunoSEQ multiplex PCR, and TCRdb's table has in-frame clones only and misses some. The sample holds 200,000 or so clones; roughly 83% are singletons and the top ten take about 6%. The sequenced sample consisted of PBMCs. Receptors originate from a young woman in good health and CMV-seronegative. The CDR3 runs from the conserved cysteine through the conserved F or W. Fields, in order: clone size, J gene, D gene, V gene, CDR3 protein, CDR3 DNA. The D gene is left open where the match is weak. Clone size is not always given. Where it is, it says once, few, many or a class for expanded clones.

-	TRBJ2-7	-	TRBV4-1	CASSQGPWGRALYEQYF	TGCGCCAGCAGCCAAGGGCCTTGGGGCAGGGCCCTCTACGAGCAGTACTTC
-	TRBJ1-2	-	TRBV5-6	CASSLNGFRGLDGYTF	TGTGCCAGCAGCTTGAACGGGTTTCGGGGGCTGGATGGCTACACCTTC
-	TRBJ2-3	-	TRBV2	CASSVDLRDTQYF	TGTGCCAGCAGTGTGGACCTCAGAGATACGCAGTATTTT
few	TRBJ1-2	-	TRBV18	CASSPGRGDVYGYTF	TGTGCCAGCTCACCGGGGCGGGGAGACGTCTATGGCTACACCTTC
-	TRBJ2-7	-	TRBV4-1	CASSQDAGSTYEQYF	TGCGCCAGCAGCCAAGATGCGGGCAGCACCTACGAGCAGTACTTC
-	TRBJ2-3	-	TRBV27	CASSSGTDTQYF	TGTGCCAGCAGTTCTGGCACAGATACGCAGTATTTT
-	TRBJ1-5	-	TRBV19	CASTVATQGFNQPQHF	TGTGCCAGTACCGTCGCAACCCAGGGTTTCAATCAGCCCCAGCATTTT
-	TRBJ2-1	TRBD1	TRBV4-1	CASSQGGQAGYNEQFF	TGCGCCAGCAGCCAAGGCGGACAGGCGGGCTACAATGAGCAGTTCTTC
once	TRBJ1-1	TRBD1	TRBV18	CASSPFGQGTEAFF	TGTGCCAGCTCCCCCTTTGGACAGGGCACTGAAGCTTTCTTT
-	TRBJ1-5	-	TRBV30	CAWSVWNQPQHF	TGTGCCTGGAGTGTATGGAATCAGCCCCAGCATTTT
-	TRBJ2-7	-	TRBV5-1	CASSSGSGGSYEQYF	TGCGCCAGCAGCTCCGGAAGTGGGGGTTCCTACGAGCAGTACTTC
-	TRBJ2-2	-	TRBV2	CASRNTGELFF	TGTGCCAGCAGGAACACCGGGGAGCTGTTTTTT
-	TRBJ2-2	-	TRBV11-2	CASSLGAGELFF	TGTGCCAGCAGCTTAGGCGCCGGGGAGCTGTTTTTT
-	TRBJ2-3	-	TRBV6-6	CASCLRGGTRTDTQYF	TGTGCCAGCTGTCTCCGAGGTGGAACTCGCACAGATACGCAGTATTTT
-	TRBJ2-3	-	TRBV7-3	CASSFSRTDTQYF	TGTGCCAGCAGCTTCTCCCGCACAGATACGCAGTATTTT
-	TRBJ2-1	TRBD1	TRBV27	CASSWDRESYNEQFF	TGTGCCAGCAGTTGGGACAGGGAAAGCTACAATGAGCAGTTCTTC
-	TRBJ2-7	TRBD1	TRBV5-6	CASSSPGQGSYEQYF	TGTGCCAGCAGCTCACCGGGACAGGGTTCCTACGAGCAGTACTTC
-	TRBJ1-2	-	TRBV30	CAWSASPSYGYTF	TGTGCCTGGAGTGCCTCCCCCTCTTATGGCTACACCTTC
-	TRBJ2-7	-	TRBV5-1	CASSLNAQGNFGEQYF	TGCGCCAGCAGCCTAAACGCGCAGGGGAATTTCGGCGAGCAGTACTTC
-	TRBJ2-3	TRBD2	TRBV29-1	CSAHSLAGVSDTQYF	TGCAGCGCCCATTCTCTAGCGGGAGTATCAGATACGCAGTATTTT
-	TRBJ1-1	-	TRBV25-1	CASSESGVRIEAFF	TGTGCCAGCAGTGAATCAGGCGTCAGAATTGAAGCTTTCTTT
-	TRBJ2-3	TRBD1	TRBV29-1	CSVEGQGTDTQYF	TGCAGCGTTGAAGGACAGGGTACAGATACGCAGTATTTT
-	TRBJ2-7	-	TRBV7-6	CASSLQETYEQYF	TGTGCCAGCAGCCTCCAGGAAACCTACGAGCAGTACTTC
-	TRBJ1-1	TRBD1	TRBV10-1	CASSESIKGAADTEAFF	TGCGCCAGCAGTGAGTCGATAAAGGGGGCGGCGGACACTGAAGCTTTCTTT
-	TRBJ2-7	-	TRBV7-6	CASSPLLGYEQYF	TGTGCCAGCAGCCCTCTGTTGGGCTACGAGCAGTACTTC
-	TRBJ1-5	-	TRBV5-6	CASSPSPDSNQPQHF	TGTGCCAGCAGCCCCTCTCCGGACAGCAATCAGCCCCAGCATTTT
-	TRBJ1-1	-	TRBV9	CASSVVSENTEAFF	TGTGCCAGCAGCGTAGTTTCAGAGAACACTGAAGCTTTCTTT
-	TRBJ1-4	-	TRBV30	CAWSAGTTNEKLFF	TGTGCCTGGAGCGCCGGGACAACTAATGAAAAACTGTTTTTT
-	TRBJ1-2	-	TRBV10-3	CAISEAANGYTF	TGTGCCATCAGTGAGGCCGCGAATGGCTACACCTTC
-	TRBJ1-5	-	TRBV7-9	CASSSSQGSNQPQHF	TGTGCCAGCAGCTCAAGCCAGGGGAGCAATCAGCCCCAGCATTTT
-	TRBJ1-5	-	TRBV30	CAWSVRGQGQPQHF	TGTGCCTGGAGTGTACGGGGGCAGGGTCAGCCCCAGCATTTT
few	TRBJ2-5	-	TRBV15	CATSRGGAGLHQETQYF	TGTGCCACCAGCAGAGGGGGGGCAGGGCTCCACCAAGAGACCCAGTACTTC
-	TRBJ2-7	-	TRBV10-3	CAISPGTGHYEQYF	TGTGCCATCAGTCCCGGGACGGGCCACTACGAGCAGTACTTC
-	TRBJ2-7	TRBD1	TRBV18	CASSLDRGLSYEQYF	TGTGCCAGCTCTCTCGACAGGGGCCTTTCCTACGAGCAGTACTTC
-	TRBJ1-2	-	TRBV7-2	CAIFGGELVIGYTF	TGTGCCATCTTTGGGGGGGAGCTGGTAATTGGCTACACCTTC
-	TRBJ1-4	TRBD1	TRBV5-1	CASSLEGGSFNEKLFF	TGCGCCAGCAGCTTGGAAGGGGGCAGCTTTAATGAAAAACTGTTTTTT
-	TRBJ2-1	-	TRBV7-9	CASSLAYRQAHEQFF	TGTGCCAGCAGCTTAGCGTACAGACAGGCCCATGAGCAGTTCTTC
-	TRBJ1-2	-	TRBV27	CASGGQMRGYTF	TGTGCCAGCGGCGGTCAGATGAGGGGCTACACCTTC